This TCR beta chain stems from a study of T cells in localized non-small cell lung cancer. Notes on the study in general: Increased T cell density in blood showed an association with longer overall survival.

Here immunoSEQ multiplex PCR was the method, and the copy in TCRdb shows in-frame clones only, minus some. The sample records some 140,000 clones, around 90% being singletons. On this clone itself: Its antigen is still unknown.

The germline V gene has CDR1 LNHNV and CDR2 YYDKDF (reference sequence). This CDR3 comprises 15 residues. Trimming at V came to 5 bases and at J to 4 bases, leaving 8 bases not matched to a gene. Source: peripheral blood, taken before any cancer treatment. The sequence came from a female donor aged 60 or older with stage I lung adenocarcinoma. This chain uses TRBV15 with TRBJ2-1; 7 nucleotides agree with TRBD1. The CDR3 bases are TGTGCCACCAGCCAGGGCAGGGGGAAATACAATGAGCAGTTCTTC. Residues: CATSQGRGKYNEQFF.